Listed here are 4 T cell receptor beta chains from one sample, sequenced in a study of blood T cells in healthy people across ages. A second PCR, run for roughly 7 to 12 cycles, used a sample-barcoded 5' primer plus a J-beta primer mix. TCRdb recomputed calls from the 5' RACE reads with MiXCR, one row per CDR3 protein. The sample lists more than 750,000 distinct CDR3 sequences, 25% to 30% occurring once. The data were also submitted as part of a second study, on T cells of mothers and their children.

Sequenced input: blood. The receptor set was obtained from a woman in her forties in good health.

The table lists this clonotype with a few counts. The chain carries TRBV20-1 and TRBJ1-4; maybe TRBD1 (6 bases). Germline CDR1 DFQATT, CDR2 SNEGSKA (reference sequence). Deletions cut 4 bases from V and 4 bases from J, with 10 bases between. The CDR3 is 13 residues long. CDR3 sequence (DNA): TGCAGTGCTACAGGGGCCCATAATGAAAAACTGTTTTTT. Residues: CSATGAHNEKLFF.

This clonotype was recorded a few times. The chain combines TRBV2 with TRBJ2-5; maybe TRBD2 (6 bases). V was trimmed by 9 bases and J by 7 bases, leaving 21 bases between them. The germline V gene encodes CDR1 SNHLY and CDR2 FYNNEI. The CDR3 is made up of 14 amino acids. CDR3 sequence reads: CASGGMGGEGTQYF. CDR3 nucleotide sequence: TGTGCCAGTGGCGGGATGGGCGGAGAAGGGACCCAGTACTTC.

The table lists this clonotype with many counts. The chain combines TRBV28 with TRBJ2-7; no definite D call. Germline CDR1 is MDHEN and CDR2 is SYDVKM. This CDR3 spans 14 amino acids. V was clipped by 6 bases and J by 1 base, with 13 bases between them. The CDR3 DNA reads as TGTGCCAGCAGAGGTGGGCCGTCTTCCTACGAGCAGTACTTC. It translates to CASRGGPSSYEQYF.

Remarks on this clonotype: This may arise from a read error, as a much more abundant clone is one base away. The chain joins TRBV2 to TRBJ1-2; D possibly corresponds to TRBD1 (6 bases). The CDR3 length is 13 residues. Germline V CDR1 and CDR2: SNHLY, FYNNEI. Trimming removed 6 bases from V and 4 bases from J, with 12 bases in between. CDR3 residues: CASSAGQSYGYTF. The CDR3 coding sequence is TGTGCCAGCAGCGCAGGACAGAGCTATGGCTACACCTTC.